Sequencing of this T cell receptor beta chain was carried out in a study of CD8 T cells in ankylosing spondylitis. Study results and limitations: Several of the motif variants were reported before in synovial fluid and blood from reactive arthritis. Within matched ankylosing spondylitis synovial fluid, disease-linked clones were reportedly significantly enriched. Ankylosing spondylitis blood appeared to be characterized by a TCR beta motif of several highly homologous variants.

Quantitative barcoded 5'-RACE was used to prepare TCR beta libraries. TCRdb redid the calling of the 5' RACE reads with MiXCR, one entry per CDR3 protein. The profile covers about 88,000 distinct CDR3 sequences, with roughly 30% appearing a single time and around 59% taken by the ten largest. Worth noting for this clonotype: Its antigen is undetermined.

V trimming: 3 bases; J trimming: 4 bases; junction bases outside the gene matches: 2. The germline V gene has CDR1 SGDLS and CDR2 YYNGEE. The CDR3 has 15 amino acids. The sample comprised blood, either unsorted or a sorted T cell fraction (not recorded which). This TCR was recovered from a male donor with ankylosing spondylitis or in good health (not recorded which). The V gene is TRBV9, the J gene TRBJ1-5; TRBD1 agrees at 12 bases. The CDR3 bases are TGTGCCAGCAGCGCGGGACAGGGGGCGAATCAGCCCCAGCATTTT. Protein sequence: CASSAGQGANQPQHF.